The present T cell receptor (beta chain) was sequenced within a study of blood T cells in healthy people across ages. Study-level points and caveats: PBMCs went unsorted, and a conclusive naive versus antigen-experienced comparison was therefore prevented. Naive T cell percentage showed a strong correlation with TCR beta diversity.

The CDR3 loop spans 17 amino acids. Trimming removed 1 base from V and 4 bases from J; junction bases left unmatched: 7. On this clonotype itself: Its antigen is as yet unknown.

A sample-barcoded 5' primer and a J-beta primer mix were used in a second PCR of roughly 7 to 11 cycles. Each cDNA molecule was tagged by a template-switch adaptor with 12 random nucleotides. TCRdb re-derived calls from the 5' RACE reads in MiXCR, one entry per CDR3 protein. The sample includes 1 million or so distinct CDR3 sequences, 45% of them seen just once. The rearrangement uses TRBV12-3 or TRBV12-4 and TRBJ1-5, with 10 positions matching TRBD1. The sample taken for sequencing was blood. This TCR was sampled from a woman aged 55-69 years in good health. Written as DNA, the CDR3 is TGTGCCAGCAGTTTAGGAGGGGGACAGGGGAGTAATCAGCCCCAGCATTTT. Translation gives CASSLGGGQGSNQPQHF.